This T cell receptor (beta chain) derives from a study of blood T cell repertoires in COVID-19. Overall study: Sources were T cells, B-cell-depleted T cells, or PBMCs; the material itself was cDNA or gDNA.

The V end lost 5 bases, the J end lost 5 bases, and 9 bases lay between the germline ends. Germline assignment: CDR1 SEHNR and CDR2 FQNEAQ (reference sequence). The CDR3 contains 12 residues. Libraries were prepared by immunoSEQ multiplex PCR; TCRdb keeps only in-frame clonotypes and omits some of them. The table has about 98,000 clones, approximately 78% seen once. This clonotype was sampled from a man aged 60-69 years with active or convalescent COVID-19. Sequences were obtained from peripheral blood. The V call is TRBV7-9, the J call TRBJ1-1, with no clear D. The CDR3 region is CASSPGFTEAFF. CDR3 bases: TGTGCCAGCAGCCCCGGGTTTACTGAAGCTTTCTTT.